This TCR beta chain appears in the sequencing data of a study of early T cells in non-severe SARS-CoV-2 infection. The wider study: Bulk RNA taken from unsorted whole blood was sequenced, leaving chains unpaired. Study-level results: Database matching using VDJdb favored anti-spike CD8 responses, with private and CD4 specificities left missing.

V lost 6 bases to trimming and J lost 1 base; unmatched junction nucleotides: 2. The CDR3 spans 13 residues. Germline CDR1 and CDR2: SGHTA and FQGNSA. This clonotype was counted many times. Its antigen is not identified. Separate cDNA molecules each had unique molecular identifiers attached to them. TCRdb itself ran the 5' RACE reads through MiXCR, one entry per CDR3 protein. The sample includes about 35,000 distinct CDR3 sequences, less than 6% of them seen just once. The source is an adult who was a healthcare worker with PCR-confirmed SARS-CoV-2 infection or an uninfected control (not recorded which). Sequencing used whole blood, obtained at baseline. This sequence joins TRBV7-2 and TRBJ2-5; 7 positions agree with TRBD1. The CDR3 bases are TGTGCCAGCAGTCGGGACAGCCAAGAGACCCAGTACTTC. The encoded protein is CASSRDSQETQYF.